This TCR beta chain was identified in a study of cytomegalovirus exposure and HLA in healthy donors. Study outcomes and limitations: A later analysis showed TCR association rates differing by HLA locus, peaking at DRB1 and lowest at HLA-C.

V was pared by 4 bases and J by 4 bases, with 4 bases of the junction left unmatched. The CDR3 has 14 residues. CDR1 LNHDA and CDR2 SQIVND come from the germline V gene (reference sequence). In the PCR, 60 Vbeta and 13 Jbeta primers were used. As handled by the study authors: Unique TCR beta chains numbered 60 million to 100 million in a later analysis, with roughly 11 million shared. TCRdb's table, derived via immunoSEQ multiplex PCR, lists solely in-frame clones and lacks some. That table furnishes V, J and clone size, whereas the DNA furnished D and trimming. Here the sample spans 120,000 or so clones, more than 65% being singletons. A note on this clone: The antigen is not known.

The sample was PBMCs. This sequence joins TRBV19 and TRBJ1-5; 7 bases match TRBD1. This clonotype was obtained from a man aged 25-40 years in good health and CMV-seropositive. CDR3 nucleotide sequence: TGTGCCAGTAGTAGACAGGGATTGAATCAGCCCCAGCATTTT. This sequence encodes CASSRQGLNQPQHF.